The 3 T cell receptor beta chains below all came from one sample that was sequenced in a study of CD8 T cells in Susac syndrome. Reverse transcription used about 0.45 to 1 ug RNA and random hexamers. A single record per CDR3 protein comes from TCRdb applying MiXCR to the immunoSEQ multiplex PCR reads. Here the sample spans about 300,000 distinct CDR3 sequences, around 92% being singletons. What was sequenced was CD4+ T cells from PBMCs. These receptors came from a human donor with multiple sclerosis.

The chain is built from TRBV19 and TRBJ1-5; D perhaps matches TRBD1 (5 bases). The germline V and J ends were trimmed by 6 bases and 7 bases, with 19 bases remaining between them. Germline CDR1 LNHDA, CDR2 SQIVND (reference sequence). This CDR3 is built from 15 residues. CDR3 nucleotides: TGTGCCAGTAGCGACCAGGGAGGGCGAGGACAGCCCCAGCATTTT. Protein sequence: CASSDQGGRGQPQHF. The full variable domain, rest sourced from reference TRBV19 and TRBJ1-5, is DGGITQSPKYLFRKEGQNVTLSCEQNLNHDAMYWYRQDPGQGLRLIYYSQIVNDFQKGDIAEGYSVSREKKESFPLTVTSAQKNPTAFYLCASSDQGGRGQPQHFGDGTRLSIL.

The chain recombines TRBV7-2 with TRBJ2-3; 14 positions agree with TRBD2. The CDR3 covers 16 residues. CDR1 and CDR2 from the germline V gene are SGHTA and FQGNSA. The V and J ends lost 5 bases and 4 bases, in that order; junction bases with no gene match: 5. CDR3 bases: TGTGCCAGCAGCCCACGGACTAGCGGGAGGTCAGATACGCAGTATTTT. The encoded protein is CASSPRTSGRSDTQYF.

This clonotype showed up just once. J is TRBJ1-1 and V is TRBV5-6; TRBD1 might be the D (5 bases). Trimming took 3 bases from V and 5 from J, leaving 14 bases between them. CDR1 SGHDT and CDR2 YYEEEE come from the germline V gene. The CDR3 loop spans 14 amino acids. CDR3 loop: CASSSPPGMTEAFF. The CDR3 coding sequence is TGTGCCAGCAGCTCGCCCCCAGGGATGACTGAAGCTTTCTTT.